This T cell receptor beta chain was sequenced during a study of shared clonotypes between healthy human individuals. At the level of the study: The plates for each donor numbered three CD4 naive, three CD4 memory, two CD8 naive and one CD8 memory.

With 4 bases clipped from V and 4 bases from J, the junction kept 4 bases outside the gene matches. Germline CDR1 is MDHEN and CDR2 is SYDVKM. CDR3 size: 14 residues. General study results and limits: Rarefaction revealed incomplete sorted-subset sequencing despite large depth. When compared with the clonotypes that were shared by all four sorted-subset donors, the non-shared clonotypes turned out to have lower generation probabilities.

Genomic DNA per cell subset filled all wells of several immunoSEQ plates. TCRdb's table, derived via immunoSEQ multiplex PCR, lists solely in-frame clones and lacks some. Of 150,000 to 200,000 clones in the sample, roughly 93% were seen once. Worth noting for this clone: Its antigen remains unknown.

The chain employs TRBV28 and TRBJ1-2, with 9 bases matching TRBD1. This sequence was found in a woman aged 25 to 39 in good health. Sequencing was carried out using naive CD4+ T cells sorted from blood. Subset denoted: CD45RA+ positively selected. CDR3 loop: CASSSGTGLYGYTF. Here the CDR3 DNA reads TGTGCCAGCAGTTCCGGGACAGGGCTCTATGGCTACACCTTC.